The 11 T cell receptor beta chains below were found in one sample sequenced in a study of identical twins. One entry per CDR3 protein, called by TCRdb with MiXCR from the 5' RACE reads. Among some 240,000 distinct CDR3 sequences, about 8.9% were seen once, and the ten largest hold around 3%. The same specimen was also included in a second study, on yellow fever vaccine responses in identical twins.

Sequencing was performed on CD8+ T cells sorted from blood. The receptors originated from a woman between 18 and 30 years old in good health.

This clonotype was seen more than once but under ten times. The CDR3, as DNA: TGTGCCAGCAGCGGACCGGGACAGGGGCGGTTTGGGGCCAACGTCCTGACTTTC. This encodes CASSGPGQGRFGANVLTF. The chain is built from TRBV11-1 and TRBJ2-6, with 10 bases identical to TRBD1. CDR1 and CDR2 from the germline V gene are SGHAT and FQDESV (reference sequence). Germline trimming cut 5 bases from V and 3 bases from J; bases unmatched to any gene: 10. The length of the CDR3 is 18 residues.

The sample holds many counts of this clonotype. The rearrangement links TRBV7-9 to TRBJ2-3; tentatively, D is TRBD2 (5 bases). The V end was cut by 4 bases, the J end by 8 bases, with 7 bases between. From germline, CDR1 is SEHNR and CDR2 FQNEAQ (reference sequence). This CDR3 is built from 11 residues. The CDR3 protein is CASSSEGTQYF. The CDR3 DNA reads TGTGCCAGCAGCTCCGAGGGTACGCAGTATTTT.

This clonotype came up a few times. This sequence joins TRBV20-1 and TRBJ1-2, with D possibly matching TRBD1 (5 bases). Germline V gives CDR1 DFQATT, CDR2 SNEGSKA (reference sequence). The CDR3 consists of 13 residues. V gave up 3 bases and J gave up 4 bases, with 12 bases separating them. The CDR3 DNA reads TGCAGTGCTAGGTCGGACACACTCTATGGCTACACCTTC. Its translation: CSARSDTLYGYTF.

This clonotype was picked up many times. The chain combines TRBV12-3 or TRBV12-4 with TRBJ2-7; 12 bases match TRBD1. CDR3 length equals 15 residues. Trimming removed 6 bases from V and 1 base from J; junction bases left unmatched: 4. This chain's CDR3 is CASSLGQGASYEQYF. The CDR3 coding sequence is TGTGCCAGCAGCTTGGGACAGGGGGCATCCTACGAGCAGTACTTC.

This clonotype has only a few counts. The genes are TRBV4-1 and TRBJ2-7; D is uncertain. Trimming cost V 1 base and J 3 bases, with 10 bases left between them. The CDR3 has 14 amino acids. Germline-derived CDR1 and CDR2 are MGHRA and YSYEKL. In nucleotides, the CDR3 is TGCGCCAGCAGCCAAGGTGACTCAGACTACGAGCAGTACTTC. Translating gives CASSQGDSDYEQYF.

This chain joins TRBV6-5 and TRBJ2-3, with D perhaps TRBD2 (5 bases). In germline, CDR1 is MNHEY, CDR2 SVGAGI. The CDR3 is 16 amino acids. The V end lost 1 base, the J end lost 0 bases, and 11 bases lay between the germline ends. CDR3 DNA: TGTGCCAGCAGTTACTTTAGCGCTGAGAGCACAGATACGCAGTATTTT. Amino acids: CASSYFSAESTDTQYF.

CDR3 loop: CSVEDLRAAQFF. In DNA form, the CDR3 reads TGCAGCGTTGAAGATCTTCGGGCTGCGCAGTTCTTC. The chain carries TRBV29-1 and TRBJ2-1; D remains ambiguous. The germline V gene has CDR1 SQVTM and CDR2 ANQGSEA. V lost 0 bases and J lost 12, with 12 bases in between. The CDR3 spans 12 residues.

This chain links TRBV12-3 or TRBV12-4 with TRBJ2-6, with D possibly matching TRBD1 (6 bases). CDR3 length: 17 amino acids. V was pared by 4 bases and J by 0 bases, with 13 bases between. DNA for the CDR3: TGTGCCAGCAGTTCCAGGACAGTAGTCTCTGGGGCCAACGTCCTGACTTTC. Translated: CASSSRTVVSGANVLTF.

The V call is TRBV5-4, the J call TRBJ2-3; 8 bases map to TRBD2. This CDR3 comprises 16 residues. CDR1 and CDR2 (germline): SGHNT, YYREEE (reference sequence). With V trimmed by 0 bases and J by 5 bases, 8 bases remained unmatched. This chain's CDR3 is CASSLALAGMGDTQYF. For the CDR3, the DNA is TGTGCCAGCAGCTTGGCGTTAGCGGGGATGGGAGATACGCAGTATTTT.

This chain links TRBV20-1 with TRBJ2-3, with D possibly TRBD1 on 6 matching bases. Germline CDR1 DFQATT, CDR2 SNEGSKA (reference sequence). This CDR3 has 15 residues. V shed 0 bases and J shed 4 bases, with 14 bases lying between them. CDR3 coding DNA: TGCAGTGCTAGAGATAGGTACAGGGTGGCAGATACGCAGTATTTT. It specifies CSARDRYRVADTQYF.

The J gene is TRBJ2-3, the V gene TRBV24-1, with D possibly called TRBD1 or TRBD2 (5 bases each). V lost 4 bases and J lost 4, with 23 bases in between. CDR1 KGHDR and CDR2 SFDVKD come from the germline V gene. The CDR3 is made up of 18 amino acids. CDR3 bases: TGTGCCACCAGTGACCGTCTCCATCTGGGGGTCGGTTCAGATACGCAGTATTTT. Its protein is CATSDRLHLGVGSDTQYF.